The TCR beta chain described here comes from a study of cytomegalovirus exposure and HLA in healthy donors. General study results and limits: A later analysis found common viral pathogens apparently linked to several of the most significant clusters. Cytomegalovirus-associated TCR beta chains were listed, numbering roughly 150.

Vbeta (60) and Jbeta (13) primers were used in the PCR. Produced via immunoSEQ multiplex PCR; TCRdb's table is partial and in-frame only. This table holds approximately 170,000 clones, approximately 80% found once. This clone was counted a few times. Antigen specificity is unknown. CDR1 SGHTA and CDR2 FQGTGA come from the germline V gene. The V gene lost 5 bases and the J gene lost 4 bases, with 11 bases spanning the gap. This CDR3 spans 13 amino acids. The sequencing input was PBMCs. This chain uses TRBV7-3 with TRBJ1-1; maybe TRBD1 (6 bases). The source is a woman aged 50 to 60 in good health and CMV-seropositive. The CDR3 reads CASSADRFTEAFF. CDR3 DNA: TGTGCCAGCAGCGCTGACAGGTTCACTGAAGCTTTCTTT. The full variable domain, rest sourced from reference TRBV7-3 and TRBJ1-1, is GAGVSQTPSNKVTEKGKYVELRCDPISGHTALYWYRQSLGQGPEFLIYFQGTGAADDSGLPNDRFFAVRPEGSVSTLKIQRTERGDSAVYLCASSADRFTEAFFGQGTRLTVV.